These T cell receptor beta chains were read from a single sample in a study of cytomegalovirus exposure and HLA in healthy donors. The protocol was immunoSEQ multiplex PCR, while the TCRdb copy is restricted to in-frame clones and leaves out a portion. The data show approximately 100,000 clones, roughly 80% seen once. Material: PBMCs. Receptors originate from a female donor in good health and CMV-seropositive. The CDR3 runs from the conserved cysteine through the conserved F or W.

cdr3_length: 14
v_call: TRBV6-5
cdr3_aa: CASSYSNGLDTQYF

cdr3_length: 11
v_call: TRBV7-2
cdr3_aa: CASSFARTQYF

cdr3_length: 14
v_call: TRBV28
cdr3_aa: CASSRLVGGQPQHF

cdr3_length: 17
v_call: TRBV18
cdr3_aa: CASSPRTGGTSSETQYF

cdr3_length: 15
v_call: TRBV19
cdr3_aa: CASSIVGGGPYEQYF

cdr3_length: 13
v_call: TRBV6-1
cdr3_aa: CASSDIRGGELFF

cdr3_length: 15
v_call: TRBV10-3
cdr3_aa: CAISESEGGGETQYF

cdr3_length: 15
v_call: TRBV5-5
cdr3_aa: CASSHGLESTDTQYF

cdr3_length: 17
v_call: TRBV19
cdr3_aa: CASSRKGTAQRGQPQHF

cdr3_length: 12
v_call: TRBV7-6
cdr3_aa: CASSSGTDTQYF

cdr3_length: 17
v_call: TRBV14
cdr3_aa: CASSLRTGTTSTDTQYF

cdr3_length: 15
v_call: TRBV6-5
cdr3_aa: CASSYTGQDVNTIYF

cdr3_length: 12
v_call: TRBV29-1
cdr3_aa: CSAGAGAYEQYF

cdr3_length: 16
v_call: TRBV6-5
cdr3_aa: CASSYVPGQPHYGYTF

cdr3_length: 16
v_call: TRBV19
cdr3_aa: CASRGTSGSSYNEQFF